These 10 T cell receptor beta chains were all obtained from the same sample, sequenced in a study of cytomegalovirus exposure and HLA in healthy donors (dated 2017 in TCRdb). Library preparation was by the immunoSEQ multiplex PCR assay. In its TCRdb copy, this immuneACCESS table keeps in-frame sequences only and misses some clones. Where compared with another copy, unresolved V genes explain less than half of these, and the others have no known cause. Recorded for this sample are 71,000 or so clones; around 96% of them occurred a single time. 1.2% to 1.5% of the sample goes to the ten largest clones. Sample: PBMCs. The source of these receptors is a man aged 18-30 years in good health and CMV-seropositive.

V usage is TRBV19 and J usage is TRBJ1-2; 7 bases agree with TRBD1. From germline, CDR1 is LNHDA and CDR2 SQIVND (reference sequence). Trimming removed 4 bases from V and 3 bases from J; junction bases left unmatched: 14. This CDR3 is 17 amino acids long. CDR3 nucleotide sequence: TGTGCCAGTAGTAGGGGGACAGATGGCTCTCTTGACTATGGCTACACCTTC. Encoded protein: CASSRGTDGSLDYGYTF.

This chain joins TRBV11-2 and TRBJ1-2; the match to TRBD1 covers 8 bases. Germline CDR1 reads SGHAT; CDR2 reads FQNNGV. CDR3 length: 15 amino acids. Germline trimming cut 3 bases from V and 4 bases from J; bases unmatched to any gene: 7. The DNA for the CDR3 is TGTGCCAGCAGCTTGCGGGGACAGGTTGCCTATGGCTACACCTTC. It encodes CASSLRGQVAYGYTF.

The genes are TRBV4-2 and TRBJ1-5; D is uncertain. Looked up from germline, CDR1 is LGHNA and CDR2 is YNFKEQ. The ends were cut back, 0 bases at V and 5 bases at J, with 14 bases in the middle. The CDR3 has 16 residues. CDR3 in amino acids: CASSQELQDLDQPQHF. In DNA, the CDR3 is TGTGCCAGCAGCCAAGAGTTGCAGGATTTAGATCAGCCCCAGCATTTT.

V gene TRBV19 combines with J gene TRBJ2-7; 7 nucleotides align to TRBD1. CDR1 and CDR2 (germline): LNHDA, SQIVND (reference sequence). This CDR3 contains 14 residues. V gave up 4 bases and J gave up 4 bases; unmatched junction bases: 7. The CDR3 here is CASSTTGYGYEQYF. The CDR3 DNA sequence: TGTGCCAGTAGTACGACAGGGTACGGGTACGAGCAGTACTTC.

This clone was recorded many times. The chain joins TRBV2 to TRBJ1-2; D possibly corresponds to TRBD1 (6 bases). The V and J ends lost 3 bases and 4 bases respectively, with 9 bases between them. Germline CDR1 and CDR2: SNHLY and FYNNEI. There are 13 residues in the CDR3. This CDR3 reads CASSERGGYGYTF. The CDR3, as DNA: TGTGCCAGCAGTGAGCGAGGGGGCTATGGCTACACCTTC.

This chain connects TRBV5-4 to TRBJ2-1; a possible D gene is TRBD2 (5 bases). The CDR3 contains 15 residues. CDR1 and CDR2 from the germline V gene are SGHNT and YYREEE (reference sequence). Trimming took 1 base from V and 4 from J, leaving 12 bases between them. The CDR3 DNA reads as TGTGCCAGCAGCTTGAAAAGGGAGCGGTACAATGAGCAGTTCTTC. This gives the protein CASSLKRERYNEQFF.

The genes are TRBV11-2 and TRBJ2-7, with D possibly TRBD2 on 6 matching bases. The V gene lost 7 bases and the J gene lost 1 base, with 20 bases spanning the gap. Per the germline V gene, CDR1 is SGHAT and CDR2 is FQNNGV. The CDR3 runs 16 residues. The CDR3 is CASTKGTSGLSYEQYF. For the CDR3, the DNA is TGTGCCAGCACCAAAGGAACGAGCGGGCTATCCTACGAGCAGTACTTC.

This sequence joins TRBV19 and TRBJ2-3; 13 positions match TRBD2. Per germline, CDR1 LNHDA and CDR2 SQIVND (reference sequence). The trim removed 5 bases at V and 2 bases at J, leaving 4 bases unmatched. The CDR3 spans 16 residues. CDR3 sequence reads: CASSLGTSGATDTQYF. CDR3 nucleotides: TGTGCCAGTAGTCTGGGGACTAGCGGGGCCACAGATACGCAGTATTTT.

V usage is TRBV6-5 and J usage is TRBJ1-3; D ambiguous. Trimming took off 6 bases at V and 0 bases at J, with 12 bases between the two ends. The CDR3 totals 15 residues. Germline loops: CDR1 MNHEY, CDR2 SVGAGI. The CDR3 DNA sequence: TGTGCCAGCAGCAAACACCAATTCTCTGGAAACACCATATATTTT. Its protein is CASSKHQFSGNTIYF.

The DNA for the CDR3 is TGTGCCACCAGCAGAGAGCCTAGCGGAAACTCCTACGAGCAGTACTTC. It translates to CATSREPSGNSYEQYF. The rearrangement uses TRBV15 and TRBJ2-7; 7 bases line up with TRBD2. Germline assignment: CDR1 LNHNV and CDR2 YYDKDF (reference sequence). J was trimmed by 0 bases and V by 0 bases; bases with no gene match: 5. This CDR3 comprises 16 residues.